Shown below are 15 T cell receptor beta chains from a single sample sequenced in a study of shared clonotypes between healthy human individuals. CD45RO-negative, CCR7-selected cells formed the naive CD8 fraction, which excluded terminally differentiated effector memory CD45RA+ cells. Only in-frame clones appear in the TCRdb table, and some are missing; sequencing was by immunoSEQ multiplex PCR. The profile shows approximately 840,000 clones, 96% of them singletons. Sequencing was performed on naive CD8+ T cells sorted from blood. Receptor source: a man aged 30 to 39 in good health.

V is TRBV29-1 and J is TRBJ2-5; weak D call: TRBD1 (5 bases). The CDR3 sequence is 12 residues long. Germline CDR1 is SQVTM and CDR2 is ANQGSEA. V was trimmed by 0 bases and J by 3 bases, leaving 5 bases between them. In DNA form, the CDR3 reads TGCAGCGTTGAAGAGACAGAAGAGACCCAGTACTTC. Amino acids: CSVEETEETQYF.

The rearrangement uses TRBV5-1 and TRBJ2-1, with D perhaps TRBD2 (6 bases). This CDR3 comprises 14 residues. Trimming shortened V by 3 bases and J by 6 bases, and 13 bases separated the two germline ends. Per germline, CDR1 SGHRS and CDR2 YFSETQ. CDR3 coding DNA: TGCGCCAGCAGCTCGAGGGTCGGGGGCAATGAGCAGTTCTTC. Amino acids: CASSSRVGGNEQFF.

The rearrangement links TRBV7-9 to TRBJ1-5; a weak D match, TRBD1 (6 bases). Germline CDR1 and CDR2: SEHNR and FQNEAQ (reference sequence). V was shortened by 4 bases and J by 4 bases, with 11 bases between the two germline ends. CDR3 size: 14 residues. The CDR3 nucleotides are TGTGCCAGCAGCTATTCACAGGGTAATCAGCCCCAGCATTTT. As protein: CASSYSQGNQPQHF.

The chain couples TRBV5-1 to TRBJ2-3, with 12 bases aligning to TRBD2. CDR1 and CDR2 from the germline V gene are SGHRS and YFSETQ. This CDR3 region has 16 residues. V gave up 0 bases and J gave up 3 bases; unmatched junction bases: 2. CDR3 protein: CASSLAGTSGTDTQYF. In nucleotides, the CDR3 is TGCGCCAGCAGCTTGGCTGGGACTAGCGGGACAGATACGCAGTATTTT.

The chain recombines TRBV7-8 with TRBJ1-2; D is uncertain. Germline values: CDR1 SGHVS, CDR2 FQNEAQ. Trimming left V 5 bases short and J 8 bases short, with 15 bases between. The CDR3 spans 13 residues. The CDR3 DNA follows: TGTGCCAGCAGCACGGCTAGGATCGGCGGCTACACCTTC. Protein product: CASSTARIGGYTF.

The rearrangement links TRBV7-6 to TRBJ2-5, with 9 bases fitting TRBD2. Germline lookup yields CDR1 SGHVS and CDR2 FNYEAQ. With V trimmed by 5 bases and J by 4 bases, 14 bases remained unmatched. The CDR3 runs 17 residues. In nucleotides, the CDR3 is TGTGCCAGCAGCCTCGATGCGGGAGGGAGGAATGGAGAGACCCAGTACTTC. This encodes CASSLDAGGRNGETQYF.

The chain is built from TRBV5-4 and TRBJ2-7; D is possibly TRBD2 (5 bases). Between the trimmed V and J ends, which lost 4 bases and 6 bases, there was a span of 23 bases. The germline V gene encodes CDR1 SGHNT and CDR2 YYREEE (reference sequence). CDR3 length: 16 amino acids. CDR3 residues: CASSPWEKPLVSEQYF. CDR3 DNA sequence: TGTGCCAGCAGCCCATGGGAGAAGCCTCTAGTTTCCGAGCAGTACTTC.

The V and J genes are TRBV6-6 and TRBJ2-7; 15 bases align to TRBD2. Germline trimming cut 7 bases from V and 4 bases from J; bases unmatched to any gene: 5. In germline, CDR1 is MNHNY, CDR2 SVGAGI (reference sequence). The CDR3 consists of 15 residues. CDR3 region: CASNGLAGGSYEQYF. DNA of the CDR3: TGTGCCAGCAACGGACTAGCGGGAGGGTCGTACGAGCAGTACTTC.

A note on this clone: In the same sample, other DNA sequences code for this CDR3. V gene TRBV5-1 combines with J gene TRBJ2-7; perhaps TRBD1 as D (6 bases). This CDR3 is 13 amino acids long. In germline, CDR1 is SGHRS, CDR2 YFSETQ. The V end lost 3 bases, the J end lost 5 bases, and 12 bases lay between the germline ends. The CDR3 here is CASSSRGFDEQYF. CDR3 nucleotide sequence: TGCGCCAGCAGCTCCAGGGGTTTCGACGAGCAGTACTTC. The full variable domain, completed using reference TRBV5-1 and TRBJ2-7, is KAGVTQTPRYLIKTRGQQVTLSCSPISGHRSVSWYQQTPGQGLQFLFEYFSETQRNKGNFPGRFSGRQFSNSRSEMNVSTLELGDSALYLCASSSRGFDEQYFGPGTRLTVT.

The count of this clone is one. The chain uses TRBV4-3 and TRBJ2-7, with 10 nucleotides matching TRBD2. Looked up from germline, CDR1 is LGHNA and CDR2 is YSLEER. This CDR3 is built from 14 residues. Losses at the gene ends were 4 bases for V and 7 bases for J; bases not matched to a gene: 7. CDR3 sequence: CASSPAGGPGEQYF. The CDR3 DNA reads TGCGCCAGCAGCCCAGCGGGAGGGCCCGGGGAGCAGTACTTC.

The J gene is TRBJ2-2, the V gene TRBV9, with D perhaps TRBD2 (5 bases). The CDR3 spans 14 residues. The V end lost 2 bases, the J end lost 5 bases, and 10 bases lay between the germline ends. The germline CDR1 and CDR2 sequences are SGDLS and YYNGEE. The CDR3 reads CASSVTRTTGELFF. In DNA form, the CDR3 reads TGTGCCAGCAGCGTTACCAGGACTACCGGGGAGCTGTTTTTT.

The V and J genes are TRBV21-1 and TRBJ1-5. TRBV21-1 is described as a pseudogene. This CDR3 has 16 amino acids. CDR3 coding DNA: TGTGCCACAATAAAACCTGAGGGCAAGAGCAATCAGCCCCAGCATTTT. Translated, it gives CATIKPEGKSNQPQHF.

The chain combines TRBV5-4 with TRBJ2-1; TRBD2 is a possible D gene (7 bases). In germline, CDR1 is SGHNT, CDR2 YYREEE (reference sequence). CDR3 size: 13 residues. V lost 3 bases, J lost 6 bases, and 10 bases lay in between. The DNA of the CDR3 is TGTGCCAGCAGCTGGGGGGGCATCAATGAGCAGTTCTTC. Residues: CASSWGGINEQFF. Drawing the rest from reference TRBV5-4 and TRBJ2-1, the complete variable domain is ETGVTQSPTHLIKTRGQQVTLRCSSQSGHNTVSWYQQALGQGPQFIFQYYREEENGRGNFPPRFSGLQFPNYSSELNVNALELDDSALYLCASSWGGINEQFFGPGTRLTVL.

This chain uses TRBV10-3 with TRBJ2-1; the D gene could be TRBD1 or TRBD2 (6 bases each). V lost 4 bases and J 3 bases, leaving 13 bases between the germline ends. Germline V CDR1 and CDR2: ENHRY, SYGVKD. The length of the CDR3 is 15 residues. The chain's CDR3 is CAISGGGGVYNEQFF. CDR3 in DNA: TGTGCCATCAGTGGAGGAGGGGGTGTCTACAATGAGCAGTTCTTC.

This clone was seen only once. J is TRBJ1-4 and V is TRBV7-6, with D possibly matching TRBD1 (5 bases). Trimming took 5 bases from V and 5 from J, leaving 12 bases between them. The CDR3 totals 14 residues. Germline assignment: CDR1 SGHVS and CDR2 FNYEAQ. The CDR3 loop is CASSPTGGNEKLFF. The CDR3 DNA follows: TGTGCCAGCAGCCCGACGGGGGGGAATGAAAAACTGTTTTTT.